This record concerns one T cell receptor (beta chain) sequence. Its matching antigen is unknown. This sample is part of a study of shared clonotypes between healthy human individuals. Each replicate PCR on the sorted subsets used around 200 ng DNA (approximately 27,000 T cell genomes). This table comes from immunoSEQ multiplex PCR, and its TCRdb copy is limited to in-frame clones, with some not included. This sample carries around 2.1 million clones, approximately 94% of them seen once, and the ten largest clones take more than 1.5%. This CDR3 is built from 17 residues. CDR1 and CDR2 (germline): SGHRS, YFSETQ. V lost 4 bases to trimming and J lost 0 bases, with 16 bases between them. Study-level results: It was observed that 5% to 6% of naive CD4 clonotypes were shared across several donors.

Selected positively for CCR7 and CD45RO-negative, naive CD8 cells excluded terminally differentiated effector memory CD45RA+ cells. The sequencing sample was made of naive CD8+ T cells from PBMCs. This chain joins TRBV5-1 and TRBJ2-2; the D gene could be TRBD1 or TRBD2 (5 bases each). The sequence was collected from a man younger than 35 in good health. Some clones in this sample may be carry-over from other donors' samples. The CDR3: CASSIGTVRTNTGELFF. The CDR3 DNA is TGCGCCAGCAGCATAGGGACGGTCCGAACGAACACCGGGGAGCTGTTTTTT.